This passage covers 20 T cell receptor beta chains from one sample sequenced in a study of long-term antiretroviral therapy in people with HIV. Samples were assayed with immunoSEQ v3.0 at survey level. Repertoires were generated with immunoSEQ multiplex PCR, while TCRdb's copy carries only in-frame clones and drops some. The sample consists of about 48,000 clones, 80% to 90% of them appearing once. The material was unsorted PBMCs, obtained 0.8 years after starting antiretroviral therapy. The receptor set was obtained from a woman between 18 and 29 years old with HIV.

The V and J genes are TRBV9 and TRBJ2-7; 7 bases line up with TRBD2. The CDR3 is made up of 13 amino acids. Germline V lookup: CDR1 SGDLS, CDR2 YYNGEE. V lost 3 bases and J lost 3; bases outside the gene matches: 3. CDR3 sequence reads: CASSAGTNYEQYF. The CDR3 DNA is TGTGCCAGCAGCGCCGGGACTAACTACGAGCAGTACTTC.

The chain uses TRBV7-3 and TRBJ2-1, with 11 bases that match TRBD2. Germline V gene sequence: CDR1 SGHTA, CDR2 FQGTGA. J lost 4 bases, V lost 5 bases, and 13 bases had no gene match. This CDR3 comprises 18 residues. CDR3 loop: CASSPGGGGLAAYNEQFF. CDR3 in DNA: TGTGCCAGCAGCCCCGGAGGAGGGGGACTAGCGGCTTACAATGAGCAGTTCTTC.

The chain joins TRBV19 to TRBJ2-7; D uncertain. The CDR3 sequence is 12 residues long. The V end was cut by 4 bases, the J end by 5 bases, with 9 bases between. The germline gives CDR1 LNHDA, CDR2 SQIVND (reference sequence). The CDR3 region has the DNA TGTGCCAGTAGTAACAGTGGGAACGAGCAGTACTTC. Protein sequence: CASSNSGNEQYF.

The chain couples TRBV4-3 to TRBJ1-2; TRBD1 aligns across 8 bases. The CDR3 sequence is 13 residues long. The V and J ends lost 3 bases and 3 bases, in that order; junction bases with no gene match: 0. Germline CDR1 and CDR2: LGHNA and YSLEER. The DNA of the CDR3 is TGCGCCAGCAGCCAGGGACAGGACTATGGCTACACCTTC. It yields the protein CASSQGQDYGYTF.

CDR3 coding DNA: TGTGCCAGTTCCGGCACAGGGGGCACTGAAGCTTTCTTT. Translated: CASSGTGGTEAFF. The chain employs TRBV19 and TRBJ1-1, with 8 bases matching TRBD1. The CDR3 has 13 amino acids. Germline trimming cut 8 bases from V and 4 bases from J; bases unmatched to any gene: 6. CDR1 is LNHDA and CDR2 is SQIVND in the germline V gene (reference sequence).

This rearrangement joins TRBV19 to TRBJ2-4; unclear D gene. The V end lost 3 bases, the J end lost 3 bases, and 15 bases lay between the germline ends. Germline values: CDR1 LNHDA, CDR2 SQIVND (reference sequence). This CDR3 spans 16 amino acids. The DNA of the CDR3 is TGTGCCAGTAGTATTTCCGAGCGTAAAGACAAAAACATTCAGTACTTC. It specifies CASSISERKDKNIQYF.

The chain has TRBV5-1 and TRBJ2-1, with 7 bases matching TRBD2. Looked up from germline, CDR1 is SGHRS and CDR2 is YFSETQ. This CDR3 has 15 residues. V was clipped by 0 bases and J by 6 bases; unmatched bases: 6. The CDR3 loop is CASSLAGRAGNEQFF. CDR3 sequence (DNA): TGCGCCAGCAGCTTGGCGGGGAGGGCCGGCAATGAGCAGTTCTTC.

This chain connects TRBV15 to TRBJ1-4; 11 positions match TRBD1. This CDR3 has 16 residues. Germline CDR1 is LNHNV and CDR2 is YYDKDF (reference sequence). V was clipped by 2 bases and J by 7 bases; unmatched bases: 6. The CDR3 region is CATSRMDRGPGEKLFF. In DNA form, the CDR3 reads TGTGCCACCAGCAGAATGGACAGGGGGCCAGGTGAAAAACTGTTTTTT.

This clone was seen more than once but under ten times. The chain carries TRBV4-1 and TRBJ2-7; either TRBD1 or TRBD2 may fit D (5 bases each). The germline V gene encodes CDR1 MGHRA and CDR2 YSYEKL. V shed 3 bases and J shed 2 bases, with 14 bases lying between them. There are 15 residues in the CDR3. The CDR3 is CASSQERTGPYEQYF. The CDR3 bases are TGCGCCAGCAGCCAGGAAAGGACGGGACCCTACGAGCAGTACTTC.

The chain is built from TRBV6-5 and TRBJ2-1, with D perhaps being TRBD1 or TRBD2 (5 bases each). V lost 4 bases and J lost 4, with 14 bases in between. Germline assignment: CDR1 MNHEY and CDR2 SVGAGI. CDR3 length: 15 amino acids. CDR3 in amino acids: CASSSGRTTYNEQFF. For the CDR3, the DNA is TGTGCCAGCAGTTCAGGGAGAACCACGTACAATGAGCAGTTCTTC.

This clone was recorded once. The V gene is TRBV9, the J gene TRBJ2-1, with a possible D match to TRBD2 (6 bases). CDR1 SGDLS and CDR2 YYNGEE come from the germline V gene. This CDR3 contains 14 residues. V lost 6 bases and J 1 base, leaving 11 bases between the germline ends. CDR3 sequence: CASTNGGSYNEQFF. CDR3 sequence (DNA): TGTGCCAGCACAAACGGGGGTTCCTACAATGAGCAGTTCTTC. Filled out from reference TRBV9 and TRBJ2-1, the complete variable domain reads DSGVTQTPKHLITATGQRVTLRCSPRSGDLSVYWYQQSLDQGLQFLIQYYNGEERAKGNILERFSAQQFPDLHSELNLSSLELGDSALYFCASTNGGSYNEQFFGPGTRLTVL.

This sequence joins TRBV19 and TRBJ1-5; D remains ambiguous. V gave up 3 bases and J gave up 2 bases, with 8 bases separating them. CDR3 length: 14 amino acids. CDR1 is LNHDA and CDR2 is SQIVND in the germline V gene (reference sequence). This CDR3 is CASSIQAGNQPQHF. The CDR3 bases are TGTGCCAGTAGTATCCAGGCCGGCAATCAGCCCCAGCATTTT.

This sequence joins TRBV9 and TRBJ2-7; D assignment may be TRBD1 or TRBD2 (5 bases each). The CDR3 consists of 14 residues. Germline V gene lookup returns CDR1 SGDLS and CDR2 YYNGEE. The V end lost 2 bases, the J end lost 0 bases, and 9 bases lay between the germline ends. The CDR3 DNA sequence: TGTGCCAGCAGCGTCGGGACGGCCTCCTACGAGCAGTACTTC. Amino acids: CASSVGTASYEQYF.

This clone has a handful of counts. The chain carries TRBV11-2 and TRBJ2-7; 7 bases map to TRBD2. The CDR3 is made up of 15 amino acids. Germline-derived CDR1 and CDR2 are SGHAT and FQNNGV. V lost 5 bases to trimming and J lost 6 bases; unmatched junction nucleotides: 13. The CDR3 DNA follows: TGTGCCAGCAGCGAATCGGCGGGAGAATCCCTCGAGCAGTACTTC. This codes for CASSESAGESLEQYF.

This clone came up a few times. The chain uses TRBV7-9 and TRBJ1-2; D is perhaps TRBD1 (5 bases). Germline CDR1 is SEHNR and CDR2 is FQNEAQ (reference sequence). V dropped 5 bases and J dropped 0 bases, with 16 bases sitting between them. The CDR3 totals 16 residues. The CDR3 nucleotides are TGTGCCAGCAGCGGCCGGGACGCCTCAGCTAACTATGGCTACACCTTC. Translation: CASSGRDASANYGYTF. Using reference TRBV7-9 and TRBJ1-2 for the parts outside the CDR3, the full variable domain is DTGVSQNPRHKITKRGQNVTFRCDPISEHNRLYWYRQTLGQGPEFLTYFQNEAQLEKSRLLSDRFSAERPKGSFSTLEIQRTEQGDSAMYLCASSGRDASANYGYTFGSGTRLTVV.

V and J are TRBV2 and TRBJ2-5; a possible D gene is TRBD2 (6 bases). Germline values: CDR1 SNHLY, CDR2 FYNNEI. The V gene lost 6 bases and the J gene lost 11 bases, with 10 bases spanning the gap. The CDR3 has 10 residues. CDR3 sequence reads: CASRGGEQYF. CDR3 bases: TGTGCCAGCAGGGGGGGTGAGCAGTACTTC.

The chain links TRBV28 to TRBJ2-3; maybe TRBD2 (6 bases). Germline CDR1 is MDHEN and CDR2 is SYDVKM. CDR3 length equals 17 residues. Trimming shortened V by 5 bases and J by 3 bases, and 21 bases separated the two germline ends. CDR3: CASSSLRHGSSTDTQYF. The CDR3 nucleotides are TGTGCCAGCAGTAGCCTACGTCACGGGAGTAGTACAGATACGCAGTATTTT. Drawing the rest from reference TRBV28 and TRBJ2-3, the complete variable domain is DVKVTQSSRYLVKRTGEKVFLECVQDMDHENMFWYRQDPGLGLRLIYFSYDVKMKEKGDIPEGYSVSREKKERFSLILESASTNQTSMYLCASSSLRHGSSTDTQYFGPGTRLTVL.

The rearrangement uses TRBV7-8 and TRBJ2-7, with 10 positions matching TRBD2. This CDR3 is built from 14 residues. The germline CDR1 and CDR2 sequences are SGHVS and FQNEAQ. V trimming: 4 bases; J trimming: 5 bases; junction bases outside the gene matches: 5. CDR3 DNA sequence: TGTGCCAGCAGCTCTCCTACTAGCGGGAACGAGCAGTACTTC. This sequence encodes CASSSPTSGNEQYF. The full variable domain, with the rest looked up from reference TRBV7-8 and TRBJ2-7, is GAGVSQSPRYKVAKRGQDVALRCDPISGHVSLFWYQQALGQGPEFLTYFQNEAQLDKSGLPSDRFFAERPEGSVSTLKIQRTQQEDSAVYLCASSSPTSGNEQYFGPGTRLTVT.

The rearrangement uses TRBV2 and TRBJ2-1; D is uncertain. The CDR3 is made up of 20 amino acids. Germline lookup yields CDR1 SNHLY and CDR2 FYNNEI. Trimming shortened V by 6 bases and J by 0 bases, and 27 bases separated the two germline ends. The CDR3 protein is CASSGRRQSLASYSYNEQFF. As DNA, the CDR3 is TGTGCCAGCAGCGGCCGTCGGCAGTCCCTTGCCTCCTACTCCTACAATGAGCAGTTCTTC.

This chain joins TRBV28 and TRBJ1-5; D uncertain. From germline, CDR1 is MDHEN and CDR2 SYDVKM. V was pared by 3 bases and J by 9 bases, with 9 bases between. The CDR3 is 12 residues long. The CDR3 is CASSFSPSPQHF. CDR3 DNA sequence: TGTGCCAGCAGTTTTTCCCCCTCGCCCCAGCATTTT. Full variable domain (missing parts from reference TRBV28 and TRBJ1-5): DVKVTQSSRYLVKRTGEKVFLECVQDMDHENMFWYRQDPGLGLRLIYFSYDVKMKEKGDIPEGYSVSREKKERFSLILESASTNQTSMYLCASSFSPSPQHFGDGTRLSIL.